Below, 14 T cell receptor beta chains from the same sample are listed, as sequenced in a study of regulatory T cells in long-lasting Graves disease. iRepertoire HTBI primers and Arm-PCR of CDR3 regions built TCR beta libraries. TCRdb reprocessed the multiplex PCR reads via MiXCR and lists one record per CDR3 protein. Seen here are 360,000 or so distinct CDR3 sequences, 10% to 15% observed once, and the top ten hold about 20%. This sample's time point: newly diagnosed GD, antithyroid drugs for less than 3 months. PBMCs were the source of the RNA used for TCR sequencing. These data were also filed under a second study, of T cells in Graves' hyperthyroidism and ophthalmopathy.

Sequences were derived from peripheral blood mononuclear cells (PBMCs), sampled at new diagnosis, from a patient treated with antithyroid drugs. The receptors originated from a woman aged 18-30 years with Graves disease.

At least ten counts were recorded for this clonotype. The chain combines TRBV6-2 or TRBV6-3 with TRBJ2-3; TRBD2 might be the D (6 bases). The V gene lost 5 bases and the J gene lost 5 bases, with 23 bases spanning the gap. There are 17 residues in the CDR3. CDR1 and CDR2 (germline): MNHEY, SVGEGT. The chain's CDR3 is CASSALLADPVGDTQYF. The CDR3 DNA reads TGTGCCAGCAGTGCCCTTTTAGCGGACCCGGTGGGAGATACGCAGTATTTT.

In regard to this clonotype: This clone may be a read error of a much larger clone one base away. The chain links TRBV12-3 or TRBV12-4 to TRBJ1-3; possible D gene TRBD1, 6 bases. This CDR3 is built from 12 residues. With 11 bases removed from V and 8 bases from J, the gap between germline ends came to 16 bases. CDR3 amino acids: CAYRVYGDTIYF. CDR3 nucleotide sequence: TGTGCCTACAGGGTATACGGAGACACCATATATTTT.

This clonotype has a handful of counts. The chain couples TRBV15 to TRBJ2-5, with TRBD2 matching over 12 bases. Germline V gives CDR1 LNHNV, CDR2 YYDKDF (reference sequence). Trimming at V came to 0 bases and at J to 3 bases, leaving 8 bases not matched to a gene. CDR3 length: 18 residues. As DNA, the CDR3 is TGTGCCACCAGCAGAGATCTAGCGGGGGGGAGTTATGAAGAGACCCAGTACTTC. Amino acid sequence: CATSRDLAGGSYEETQYF.

In this sample, this clonotype turned up many times. The chain employs TRBV12-3 or TRBV12-4 and TRBJ1-6; D might be TRBD1 (6 bases). V was cut by 3 bases and J by 8 bases, with 11 bases left in between. The CDR3 covers 14 residues. CDR3 in amino acids: CASSLGGQDSPLHF. The DNA for the CDR3 is TGTGCCAGCAGTTTGGGGGGGCAGGATTCACCCCTCCACTTT.

This clonotype was counted many times. V usage is TRBV6-6 and J usage is TRBJ2-1; 10 nucleotides agree with TRBD2. The germline gives CDR1 MNHNY, CDR2 SVGAGI (reference sequence). The CDR3 runs to 17 residues. Losses at the gene ends were 0 bases for V and 7 bases for J; bases not matched to a gene: 9. The CDR3 reads CASSYSGASGRRNEQFF. CDR3 coding DNA: TGTGCCAGCAGTTACTCGGGCGCTAGCGGGAGAAGGAATGAGCAGTTCTTC.

This clonotype was detected ten times or more. The chain links TRBV27 to TRBJ2-7; 10 positions agree with TRBD2. Germline V CDR1 and CDR2: MNHEY, SMNVEV (reference sequence). This CDR3 spans 15 amino acids. V lost 6 bases, J lost 3 bases, and 8 bases stayed unmatched. CDR3 coding DNA: TGTGCCAGCAGGGCTAGCGGGAGTAGGTTCTACGAGCAGTACTTC. It yields the protein CASRASGSRFYEQYF.

This clonotype was observed at least ten times. This chain uses TRBV5-1 with TRBJ1-6; no clear D gene. The CDR3 loop spans 16 amino acids. V was shortened by 0 bases and J by 8 bases, with 15 bases between the two germline ends. CDR1 is SGHRS, CDR2 YFSETQ, per germline. CDR3 in amino acids: CASSLGTDPAYSPLHF. In DNA form, the CDR3 reads TGCGCCAGCAGCTTGGGGACGGATCCGGCATATTCACCCCTCCACTTT. Drawing the rest from reference TRBV5-1 and TRBJ1-6, the complete variable domain is KAGVTQTPRYLIKTRGQQVTLSCSPISGHRSVSWYQQTPGQGLQFLFEYFSETQRNKGNFPGRFSGRQFSNSRSEMNVSTLELGDSALYLCASSLGTDPAYSPLHFGNGTRLTVT.

This clonotype was seen more than once but under ten times. V gene TRBV7-9 combines with J gene TRBJ2-7; 8 nucleotides align to TRBD2. This CDR3 comprises 16 residues. With 5 bases clipped from V and 3 bases from J, the junction kept 12 bases outside the gene matches. The germline CDR1 and CDR2 sequences are SEHNR and FQNEAQ (reference sequence). The CDR3 region has the DNA TGTGCCAGCAGCCCACGGGAGGGACCGGGGGACTACGAGCAGTACGTC. This encodes CASSPREGPGDYEQYV.

This clonotype was picked up many times. The genes are TRBV6-2 or TRBV6-3 and TRBJ2-5; tentative D call: TRBD1 (5 bases). CDR1 MNHEY and CDR2 SVGEGT come from the germline V gene. This CDR3 region has 11 residues. V was clipped by 5 bases and J by 11 bases, with 12 bases between them. In DNA, the CDR3 is TGTGCCAGCAGTGACAGCTTTTCGCAGTACTTC. Its protein is CASSDSFSQYF.

This chain connects TRBV29-1 to TRBJ2-3; 8 nucleotides line up with TRBD2. Germline V CDR1 and CDR2: SQVTM, ANQGSEA. The CDR3 spans 13 residues. Germline trimming cut 5 bases from V and 1 base from J; bases unmatched to any gene: 2. The CDR3 DNA reads TGCAGCGTTTCGACTAGCGGCACAGATACGCAGTATTTT. Its protein is CSVSTSGTDTQYF.

Remarks on this clonotype: With a far larger clone one base away, a read error is the likely cause. This chain connects TRBV6-2 or TRBV6-3 to TRBJ1-2; no definite D call. CDR3 length equals 13 residues. Germline CDR1 is MNHEY and CDR2 is SVGEGT. The chain's CDR3 is CTSSYGGLYGYTF. As DNA, the CDR3 is TGTACCAGCAGTTACGGCGGACTCTATGGCTACACCTTC.

This clonotype has ten or more counts. V is TRBV12-3 or TRBV12-4 and J is TRBJ2-7; weak D call: TRBD1 (5 bases). The CDR3 is 14 residues long. With 1 base removed from V and 2 bases from J, the gap between germline ends came to 9 bases. The DNA for the CDR3 is TGTGCCAGCAGTTTAGGACAGCGCCCCTACGAGCAGTACTTC. It encodes CASSLGQRPYEQYF.

This clonotype was detected ten times or more. The gene calls are TRBV6-1 and TRBJ1-2; D possibly corresponds to TRBD1 (5 bases). Germline CDR1 reads MNHNS; CDR2 reads SASEGT. This CDR3 spans 17 amino acids. V was cut by 5 bases and J by 3 bases, with 22 bases left in between. CDR3 DNA: TGTGCCAGCAGTACCCTTACCGGGGGTTTTGTAGACTATGGCTACACCTTC. It codes for CASSTLTGGFVDYGYTF.

CDR3 amino acids: CASSLSRGAKNIQYF. In DNA, the CDR3 is TGTGCCAGCAGTTTAAGTAGGGGGGCCAAAAACATTCAGTACTTC. This sequence joins TRBV12-3 or TRBV12-4 and TRBJ2-4; D is perhaps TRBD1 (6 bases). This CDR3 has 15 amino acids. The germline V and J ends were trimmed by 2 bases and 1 base, with 9 bases remaining between them.